The sequence of this T cell receptor (beta chain) was determined in a study of cytomegalovirus exposure and HLA in healthy donors. A multiplex PCR was run with 60 Vbeta primers and 13 Jbeta primers. The assay was immunoSEQ multiplex PCR, and TCRdb's table has in-frame clones only and misses some. Of 120,000 or so clones listed, more than 75% are singletons. V dropped 8 bases and J dropped 1; count of bases not matched to a gene: 13. The CDR3 is made up of 17 amino acids. Germline lookup yields CDR1 SNHLY and CDR2 FYNNEI. With respect to this clone: Its antigen is still unknown.

Study results and limitations: An analysis was carried out later, and it reportedly showed fewer N-insertions in an Asian-associated ancestry cluster than the roughly 670-donor mean. The study assumed roughly uniform donor sequencing depth for presence/absence analyses. Later analysis identified some 16,000 TCR beta sequences associated with HLA alleles, using a false discovery rate threshold of 0.05. Association of a missense DCLRE1C variant with TCR beta V- and J-gene trimming was reported in a later analysis.

The sequence derives from a man aged 40-49 years in good health and CMV-seronegative. Material for sequencing was PBMCs. V gene TRBV2 combines with J gene TRBJ2-1, with 8 bases aligning to TRBD2. The CDR3 sequence: CASRPLKRGLSYNEQFF. The CDR3 nucleotides read TGTGCCAGCCGCCCCCTTAAGCGGGGGCTATCCTACAATGAGCAGTTCTTC.